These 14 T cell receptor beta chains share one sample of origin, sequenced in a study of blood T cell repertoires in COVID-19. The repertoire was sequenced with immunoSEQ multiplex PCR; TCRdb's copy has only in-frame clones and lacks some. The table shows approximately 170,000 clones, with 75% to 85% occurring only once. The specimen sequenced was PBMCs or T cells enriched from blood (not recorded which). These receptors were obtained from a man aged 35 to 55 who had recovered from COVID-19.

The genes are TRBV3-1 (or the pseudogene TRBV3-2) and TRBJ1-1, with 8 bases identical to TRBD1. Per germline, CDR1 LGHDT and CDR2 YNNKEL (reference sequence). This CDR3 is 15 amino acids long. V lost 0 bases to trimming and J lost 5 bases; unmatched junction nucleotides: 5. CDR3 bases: TGTGCCAGCAGCCAAGATGACAGGGGAGGAACTGAAGCTTTCTTT. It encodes CASSQDDRGGTEAFF.

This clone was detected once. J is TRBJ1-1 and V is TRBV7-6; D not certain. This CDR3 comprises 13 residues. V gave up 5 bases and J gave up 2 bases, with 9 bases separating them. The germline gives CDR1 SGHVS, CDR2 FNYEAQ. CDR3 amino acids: CASSQDTNTEAFF. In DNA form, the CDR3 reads TGTGCCAGCAGCCAAGACACTAACACTGAAGCTTTCTTT.

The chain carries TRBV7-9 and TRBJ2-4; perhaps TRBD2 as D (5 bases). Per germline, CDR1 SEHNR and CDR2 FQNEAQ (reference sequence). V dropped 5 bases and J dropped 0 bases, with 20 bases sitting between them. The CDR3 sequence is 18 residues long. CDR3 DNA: TGTGCCAGCAGCAGGACTTGGGGAGCGGAACTAGCCAAAAACATTCAGTACTTC. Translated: CASSRTWGAELAKNIQYF.

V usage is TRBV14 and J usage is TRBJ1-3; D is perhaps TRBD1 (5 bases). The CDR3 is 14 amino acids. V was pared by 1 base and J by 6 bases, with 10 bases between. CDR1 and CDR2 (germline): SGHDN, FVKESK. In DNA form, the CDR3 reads TGTGCCAGCAGCCAAGCAGGGTCGGTAAACACCATATATTTT. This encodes CASSQAGSVNTIYF.

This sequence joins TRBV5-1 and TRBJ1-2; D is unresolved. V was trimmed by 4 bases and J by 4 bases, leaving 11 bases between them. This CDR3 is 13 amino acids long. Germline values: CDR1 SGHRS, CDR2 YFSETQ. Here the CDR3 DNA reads TGCGCCAGCAGCCCCGAACAACCCTATGGCTACACCTTC. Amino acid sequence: CASSPEQPYGYTF.

The CDR3 bases are TGCGCCAGCAGCGCGGGACAGGGGAACACCGGGGAGCTGTTTTTT. Its protein product is CASSAGQGNTGELFF. This chain connects TRBV5-1 to TRBJ2-2; 9 bases align to TRBD1. With V trimmed by 4 bases and J by 1 base, 2 bases remained unmatched. The CDR3 extends over 15 amino acids. CDR1 and CDR2 (germline): SGHRS, YFSETQ.

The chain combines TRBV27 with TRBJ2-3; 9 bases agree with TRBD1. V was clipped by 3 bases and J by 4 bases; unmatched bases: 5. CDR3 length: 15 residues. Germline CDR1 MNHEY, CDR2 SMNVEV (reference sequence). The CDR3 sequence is CASSLWTGAADTQYF. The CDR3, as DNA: TGTGCCAGCAGTTTGTGGACAGGGGCAGCAGATACGCAGTATTTT.

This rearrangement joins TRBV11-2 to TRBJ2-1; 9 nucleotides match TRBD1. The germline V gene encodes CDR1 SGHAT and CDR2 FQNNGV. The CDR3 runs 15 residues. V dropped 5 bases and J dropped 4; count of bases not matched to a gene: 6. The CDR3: CASSTGTGLYNEQFF. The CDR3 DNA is TGTGCCAGCAGCACCGGGACAGGGTTATACAATGAGCAGTTCTTC.

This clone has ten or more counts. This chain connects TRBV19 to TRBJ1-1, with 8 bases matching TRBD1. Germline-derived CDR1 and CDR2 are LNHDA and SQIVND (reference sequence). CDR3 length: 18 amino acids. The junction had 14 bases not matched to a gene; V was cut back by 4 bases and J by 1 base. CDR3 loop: CASSTPDRVGMRNTEAFF. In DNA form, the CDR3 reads TGTGCCAGTAGTACCCCGGACAGGGTCGGTATGAGGAACACTGAAGCTTTCTTT.

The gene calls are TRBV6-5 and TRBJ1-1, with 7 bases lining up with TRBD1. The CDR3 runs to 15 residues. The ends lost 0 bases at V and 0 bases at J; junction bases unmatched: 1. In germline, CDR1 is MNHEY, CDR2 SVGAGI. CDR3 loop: CASSYSTGMNTEAFF. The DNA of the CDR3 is TGTGCCAGCAGTTACTCGACAGGGATGAACACTGAAGCTTTCTTT.

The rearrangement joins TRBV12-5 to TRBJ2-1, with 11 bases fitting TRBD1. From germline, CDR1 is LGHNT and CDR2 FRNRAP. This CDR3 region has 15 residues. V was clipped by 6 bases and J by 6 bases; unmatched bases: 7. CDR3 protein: CASGEPGQGGNEQFF. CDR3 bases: TGTGCTAGTGGGGAACCGGGACAGGGGGGCAATGAGCAGTTCTTC.

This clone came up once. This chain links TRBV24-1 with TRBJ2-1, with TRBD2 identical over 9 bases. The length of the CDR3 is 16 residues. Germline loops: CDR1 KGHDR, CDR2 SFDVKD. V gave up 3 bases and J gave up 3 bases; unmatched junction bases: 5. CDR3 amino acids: CATSDPSGAVYNEQFF. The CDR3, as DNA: TGTGCCACCAGTGATCCTAGCGGGGCTGTCTACAATGAGCAGTTCTTC.

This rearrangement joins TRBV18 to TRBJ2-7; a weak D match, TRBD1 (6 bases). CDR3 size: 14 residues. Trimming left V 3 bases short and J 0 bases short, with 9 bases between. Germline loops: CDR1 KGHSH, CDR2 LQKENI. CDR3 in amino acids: CASSPDSASYEQYF. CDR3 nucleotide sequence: TGTGCCAGCTCACCGGACAGTGCCTCCTACGAGCAGTACTTC.

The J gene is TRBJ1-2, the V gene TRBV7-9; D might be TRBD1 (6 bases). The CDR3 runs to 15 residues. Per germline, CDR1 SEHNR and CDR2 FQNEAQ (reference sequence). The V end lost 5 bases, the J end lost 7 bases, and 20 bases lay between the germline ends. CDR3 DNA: TGTGCCAGCAGCCCCGCCAGGGGCAGTTTCTCTGGCTACACCTTC. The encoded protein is CASSPARGSFSGYTF.